This TCR beta chain derives from a study of cytomegalovirus exposure and HLA in healthy donors. General study points: Earlier analysis yielded a pattern in which most TCR beta V segments were productive about 87% or about 30% of the time. It was likely that a cluster of highly shared sequence variants was a sequencing artifact.

From germline, CDR1 is SQVTM and CDR2 ANQGSEA. V dropped 2 bases and J dropped 8 bases, with 12 bases sitting between them. The CDR3 extends over 13 amino acids. Details on this clone: Its antigen is not identified.

PCR used 60 Vbeta primers and 13 Jbeta primers. Profiled with immunoSEQ multiplex PCR; TCRdb holds only in-frame clones, not every one. Among approximately 130,000 clones, roughly 85% were seen once, and the ten largest hold 1.5%. The rearrangement links TRBV29-1 to TRBJ1-4; weak D call: TRBD1 (6 bases). Sequencing input: PBMCs. This sequence originates from a man aged 40-50 years in good health and CMV-seronegative. This CDR3 is CSVEPGGNEKLFF. DNA for the CDR3: TGCAGCGTTGAACCGGGGGGCAACGAAAAACTGTTTTTT.